This TCR beta chain is drawn from a study of beta chain features in type 1 diabetes. Broader study findings: Within each of all four CD4+ subsets, Type 1 diabetes patients had TCRB CDR3s that were moderately but significantly shorter. A possible short-template PCR bias applies equally to patients and controls.

This clone was recorded a few times. Its antigen is still unknown. The CDR3 has 17 amino acids. The V gene lost 1 base and the J gene lost 6 bases, with 19 bases spanning the gap. Germline-derived CDR1 and CDR2 are MDHEN and SYDVKM. cDNA synthesis used the whole RNA isolate, giving expressed TCRB sequences. Only in-frame clones appear in the TCRdb table, and some are missing; sequencing was by immunoSEQ multiplex PCR. The sample holds nearly 700,000 clones, under 15% seen once. The sequenced material came from naive CD4+ T cells from blood. This receptor was identified in a man between 18 and 35 years old with type 1 diabetes. This rearrangement joins TRBV28 to TRBJ2-1; perhaps TRBD1 as D (5 bases). The CDR3 is CASSLYAQGSRANEQFF. As DNA, the CDR3 is TGTGCCAGCAGTTTATATGCCCAGGGTAGTAGGGCCAATGAGCAGTTCTTC.